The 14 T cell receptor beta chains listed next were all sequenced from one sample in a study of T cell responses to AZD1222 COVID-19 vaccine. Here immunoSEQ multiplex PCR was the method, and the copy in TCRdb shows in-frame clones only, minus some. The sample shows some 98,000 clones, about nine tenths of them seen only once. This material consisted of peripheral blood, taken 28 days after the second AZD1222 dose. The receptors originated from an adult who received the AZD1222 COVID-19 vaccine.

Here the CDR3 DNA reads TGTGCCAGCAGTCAGGGCAGAGATGGCTACACCTTC. This encodes CASSQGRDGYTF. The chain has TRBV28 and TRBJ1-2; possibly TRBD1 for D (5 bases). CDR3 length: 12 residues. The germline V gene encodes CDR1 MDHEN and CDR2 SYDVKM. V lost 5 bases and J lost 6, with 10 bases in between.

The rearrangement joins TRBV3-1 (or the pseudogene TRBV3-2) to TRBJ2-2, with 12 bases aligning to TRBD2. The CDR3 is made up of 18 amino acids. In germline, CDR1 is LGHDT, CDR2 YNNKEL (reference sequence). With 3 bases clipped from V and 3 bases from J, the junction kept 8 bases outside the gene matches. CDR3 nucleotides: TGTGCCAGCAGCCACCGACTAGCGGGAGAGATGGACACCGGGGAGCTGTTTTTT. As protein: CASSHRLAGEMDTGELFF.

The CDR3 here is CASSRKDGGNTIYF. CDR3 nucleotide sequence: TGTGCCAGCAGCCGAAAAGACGGTGGAAACACCATATATTTT. The chain links TRBV5-5 to TRBJ1-3; D is uncertain. The CDR3 has 14 residues. Germline CDR1 is SGHKS and CDR2 is YYEKEE (reference sequence). The V end was cut by 4 bases, the J end by 3 bases, with 11 bases between.

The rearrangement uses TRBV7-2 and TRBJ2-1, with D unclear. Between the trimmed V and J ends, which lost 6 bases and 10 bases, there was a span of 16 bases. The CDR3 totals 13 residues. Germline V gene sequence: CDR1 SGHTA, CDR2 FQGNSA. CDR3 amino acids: CASSPKVASEQFF. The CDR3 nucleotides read TGTGCCAGCAGTCCTAAGGTAGCCTCCGAGCAGTTCTTC. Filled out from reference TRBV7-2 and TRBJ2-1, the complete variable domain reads GAGVSQSPSNKVTEKGKDVELRCDPISGHTALYWYRQSLGQGLEFLIYFQGNSAPDKSGLPSDRFSAERTGGSVSTLTIQRTQQEDSAVYLCASSPKVASEQFFGPGTRLTVL.

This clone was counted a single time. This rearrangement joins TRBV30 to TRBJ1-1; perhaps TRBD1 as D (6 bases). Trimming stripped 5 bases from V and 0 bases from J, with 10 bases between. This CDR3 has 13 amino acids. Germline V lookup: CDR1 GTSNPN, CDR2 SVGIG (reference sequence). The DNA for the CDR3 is TGTGCCTGGGGACAGAAAATGAACACTGAAGCTTTCTTT. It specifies CAWGQKMNTEAFF.

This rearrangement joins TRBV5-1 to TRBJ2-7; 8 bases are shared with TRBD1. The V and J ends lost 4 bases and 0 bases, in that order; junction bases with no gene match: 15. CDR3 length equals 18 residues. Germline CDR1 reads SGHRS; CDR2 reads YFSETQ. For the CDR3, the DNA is TGCGCCAGCAGCGCCAAAGTCGGCGGGACAGGTAGCTCCTACGAGCAGTACTTC. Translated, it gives CASSAKVGGTGSSYEQYF.

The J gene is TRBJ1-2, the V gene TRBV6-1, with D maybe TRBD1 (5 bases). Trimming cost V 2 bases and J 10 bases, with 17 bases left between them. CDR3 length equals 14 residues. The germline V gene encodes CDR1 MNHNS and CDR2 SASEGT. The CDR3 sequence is CASSEPRGSMVYTF. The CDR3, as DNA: TGTGCCAGCAGTGAACCCCGGGGCTCTATGGTCTACACCTTC.

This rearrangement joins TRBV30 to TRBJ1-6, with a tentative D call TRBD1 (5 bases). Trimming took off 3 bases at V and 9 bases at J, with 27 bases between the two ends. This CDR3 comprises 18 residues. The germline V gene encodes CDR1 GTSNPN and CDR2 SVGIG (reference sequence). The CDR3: CAWSHTGLGGTRSSPLHF. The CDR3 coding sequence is TGTGCCTGGAGCCATACGGGTCTCGGGGGAACCAGGTCTTCACCCCTCCACTTT.

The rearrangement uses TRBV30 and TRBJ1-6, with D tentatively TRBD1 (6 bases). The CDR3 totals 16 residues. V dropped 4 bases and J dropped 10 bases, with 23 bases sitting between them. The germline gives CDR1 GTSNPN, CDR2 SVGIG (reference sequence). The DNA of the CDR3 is TGTGCCTGGACCGGACCCGACAGGACCTTTTTATCACCCCTCCACTTT. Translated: CAWTGPDRTFLSPLHF.

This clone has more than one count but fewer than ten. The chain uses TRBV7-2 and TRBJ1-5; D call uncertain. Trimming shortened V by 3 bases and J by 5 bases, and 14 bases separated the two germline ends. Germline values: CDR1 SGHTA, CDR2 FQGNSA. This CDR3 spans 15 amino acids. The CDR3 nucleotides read TGTGCCAGCAGCTTTACAAGTAAAATGGATCAGCCCCAGCATTTT. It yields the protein CASSFTSKMDQPQHF.

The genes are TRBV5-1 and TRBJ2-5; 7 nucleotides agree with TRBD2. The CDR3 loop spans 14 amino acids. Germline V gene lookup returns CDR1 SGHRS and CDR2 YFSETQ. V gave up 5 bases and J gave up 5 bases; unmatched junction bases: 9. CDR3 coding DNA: TGCGCCAGCAGGCCAAGCGGGATTTACGAGACCCAGTACTTC. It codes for CASRPSGIYETQYF.

The CDR3 bases are TGTGCCTGGAGCAAGGGACAGGCCTACGAGCAGTACTTC. Residues: CAWSKGQAYEQYF. V usage is TRBV30 and J usage is TRBJ2-7, with TRBD1 identical over 8 bases. With 3 bases clipped from V and 2 bases from J, the junction kept 3 bases outside the gene matches. This CDR3 region has 13 residues. The germline V gene has CDR1 GTSNPN and CDR2 SVGIG (reference sequence).

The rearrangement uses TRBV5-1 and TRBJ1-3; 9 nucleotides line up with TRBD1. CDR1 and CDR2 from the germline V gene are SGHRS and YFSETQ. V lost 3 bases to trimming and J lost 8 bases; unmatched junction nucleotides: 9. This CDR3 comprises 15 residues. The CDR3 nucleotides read TGCGCCAGCAGCTCCGGGACAGGGTTTGTGGACACCATATATTTT. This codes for CASSSGTGFVDTIYF. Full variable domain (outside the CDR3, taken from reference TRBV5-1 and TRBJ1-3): KAGVTQTPRYLIKTRGQQVTLSCSPISGHRSVSWYQQTPGQGLQFLFEYFSETQRNKGNFPGRFSGRQFSNSRSEMNVSTLELGDSALYLCASSSGTGFVDTIYFGEGSWLTVV.

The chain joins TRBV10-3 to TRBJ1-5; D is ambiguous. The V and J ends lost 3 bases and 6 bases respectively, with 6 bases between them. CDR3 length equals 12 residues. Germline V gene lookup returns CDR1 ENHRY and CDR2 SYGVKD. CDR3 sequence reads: CAISELGQPQHF. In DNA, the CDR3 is TGTGCCATCAGTGAATTGGGTCAGCCCCAGCATTTT.